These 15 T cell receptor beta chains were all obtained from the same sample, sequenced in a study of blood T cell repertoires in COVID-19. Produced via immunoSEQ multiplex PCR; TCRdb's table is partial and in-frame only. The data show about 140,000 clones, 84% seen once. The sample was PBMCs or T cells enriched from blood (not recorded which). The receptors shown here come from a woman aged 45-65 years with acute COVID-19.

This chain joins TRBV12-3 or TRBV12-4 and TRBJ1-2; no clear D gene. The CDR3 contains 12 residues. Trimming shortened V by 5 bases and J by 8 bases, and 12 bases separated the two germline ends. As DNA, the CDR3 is TGTGCCAGCAGTGTCACGAGTAGAGGCTACACCTTC. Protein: CASSVTSRGYTF.

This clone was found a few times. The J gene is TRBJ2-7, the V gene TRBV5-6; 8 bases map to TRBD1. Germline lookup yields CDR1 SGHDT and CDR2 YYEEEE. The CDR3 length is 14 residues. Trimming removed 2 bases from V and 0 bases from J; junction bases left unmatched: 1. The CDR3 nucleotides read TGTGCCAGCAGCTTCGACAGGGGCTCCTACGAGCAGTACTTC. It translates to CASSFDRGSYEQYF.

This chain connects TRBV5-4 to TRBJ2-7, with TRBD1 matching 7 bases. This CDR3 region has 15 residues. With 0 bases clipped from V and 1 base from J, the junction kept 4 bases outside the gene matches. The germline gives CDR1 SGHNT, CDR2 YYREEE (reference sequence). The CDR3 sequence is CASSLGAGGSYEQYF. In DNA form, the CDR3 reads TGTGCCAGCAGCTTGGGGGCAGGGGGTTCCTACGAGCAGTACTTC.

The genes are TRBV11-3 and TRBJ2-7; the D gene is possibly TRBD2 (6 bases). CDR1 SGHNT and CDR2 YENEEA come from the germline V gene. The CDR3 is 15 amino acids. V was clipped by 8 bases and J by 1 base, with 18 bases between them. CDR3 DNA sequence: TGTGCCAGCGCGTCGGAGCGGGCGCTATCCTACGAGCAGTACTTC. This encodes CASASERALSYEQYF.

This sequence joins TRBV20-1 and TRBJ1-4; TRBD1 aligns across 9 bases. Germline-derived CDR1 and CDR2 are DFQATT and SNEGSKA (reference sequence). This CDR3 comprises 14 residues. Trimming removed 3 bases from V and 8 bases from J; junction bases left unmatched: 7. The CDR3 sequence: CSASSGQGKEKLFF. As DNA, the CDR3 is TGCAGTGCTAGTTCGGGACAGGGAAAAGAAAAACTGTTTTTT.

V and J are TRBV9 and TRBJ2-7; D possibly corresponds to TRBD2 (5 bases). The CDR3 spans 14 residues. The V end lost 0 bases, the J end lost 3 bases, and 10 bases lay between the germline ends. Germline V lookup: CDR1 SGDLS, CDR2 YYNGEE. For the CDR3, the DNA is TGTGCCAGCAGCGTAGGGGTGGGAGACTACGAGCAGTACTTC. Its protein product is CASSVGVGDYEQYF.

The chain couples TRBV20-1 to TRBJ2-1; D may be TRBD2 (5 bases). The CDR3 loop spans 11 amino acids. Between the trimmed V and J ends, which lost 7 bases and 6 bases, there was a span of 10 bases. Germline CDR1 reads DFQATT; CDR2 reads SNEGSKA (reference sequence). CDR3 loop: CSVDYPNEQFF. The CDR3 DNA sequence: TGCAGTGTTGACTATCCCAATGAGCAGTTCTTC.

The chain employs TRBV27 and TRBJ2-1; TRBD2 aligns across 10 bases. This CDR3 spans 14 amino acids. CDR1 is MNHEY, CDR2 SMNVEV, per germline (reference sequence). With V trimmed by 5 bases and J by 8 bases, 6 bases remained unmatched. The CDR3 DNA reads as TGTGCCAGCAGTGGGCTAGCGGGAGTATATGAGCAGTTCTTC. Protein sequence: CASSGLAGVYEQFF.

The CDR3 protein is CASSPPRDSITDTQYF. Here the CDR3 DNA reads TGTGCCAGCTCACCACCGAGGGACTCGATCACAGATACGCAGTATTTT. The chain couples TRBV18 to TRBJ2-3, with D possibly TRBD2 on 6 matching bases. Trimming stripped 0 bases from V and 2 bases from J, with 12 bases between. The CDR3 covers 16 residues. Germline-derived CDR1 and CDR2 are KGHSH and LQKENI. The whole variable domain, filled in from reference TRBV18 and TRBJ2-3, reads NAGVMQNPRHLVRRRGQEARLRCSPMKGHSHVYWYRQLPEEGLKFMVYLQKENIIDESGMPKERFSAEFPKEGPSILRIQQVVRGDSAAYFCASSPPRDSITDTQYFGPGTRLTVL.

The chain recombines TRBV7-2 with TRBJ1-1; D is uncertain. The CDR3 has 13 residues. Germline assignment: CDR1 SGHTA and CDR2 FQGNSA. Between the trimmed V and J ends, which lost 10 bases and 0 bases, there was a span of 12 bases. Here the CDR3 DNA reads TGTGCCATAGTTTCCGTAGTGAACACTGAAGCTTTCTTT. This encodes CAIVSVVNTEAFF. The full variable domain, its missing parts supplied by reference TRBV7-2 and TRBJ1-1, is GAGVSQSPSNKVTEKGKDVELRCDPISGHTALYWYRQSLGQGLEFLIYFQGNSAPDKSGLPSDRFSAERTGGSVSTLTIQRTQQEDSAVYLCAIVSVVNTEAFFGQGTRLTVV.

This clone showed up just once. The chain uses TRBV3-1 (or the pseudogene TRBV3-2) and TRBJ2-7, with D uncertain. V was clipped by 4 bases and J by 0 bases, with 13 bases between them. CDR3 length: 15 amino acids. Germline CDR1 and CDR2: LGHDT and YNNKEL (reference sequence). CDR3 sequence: CASSPQMRSSYEQYF. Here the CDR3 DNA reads TGTGCCAGCAGCCCGCAAATGCGAAGCTCCTACGAGCAGTACTTC.

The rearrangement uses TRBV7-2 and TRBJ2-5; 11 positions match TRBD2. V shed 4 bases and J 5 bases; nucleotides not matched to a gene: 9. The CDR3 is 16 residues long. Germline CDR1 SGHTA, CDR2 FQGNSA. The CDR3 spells CASSYSALAGVETQYF. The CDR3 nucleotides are TGTGCCAGCAGCTACTCGGCACTAGCGGGAGTTGAGACCCAGTACTTC. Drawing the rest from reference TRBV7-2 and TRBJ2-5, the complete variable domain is GAGVSQSPSNKVTEKGKDVELRCDPISGHTALYWYRQSLGQGLEFLIYFQGNSAPDKSGLPSDRFSAERTGGSVSTLTIQRTQQEDSAVYLCASSYSALAGVETQYFGPGTRLLVL.

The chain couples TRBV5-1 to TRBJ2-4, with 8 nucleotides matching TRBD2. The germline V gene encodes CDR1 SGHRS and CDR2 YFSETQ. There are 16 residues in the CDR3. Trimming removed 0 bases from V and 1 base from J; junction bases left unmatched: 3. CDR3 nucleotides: TGCGCCAGCAGCTTGGTCCTAGCGGGTGCCAAAAACATTCAGTACTTC. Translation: CASSLVLAGAKNIQYF.

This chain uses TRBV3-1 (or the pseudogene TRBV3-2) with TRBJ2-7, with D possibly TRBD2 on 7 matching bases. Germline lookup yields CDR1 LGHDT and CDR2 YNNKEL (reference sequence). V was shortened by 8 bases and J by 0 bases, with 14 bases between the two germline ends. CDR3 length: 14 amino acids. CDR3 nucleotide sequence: TGTGCCAGCGGGGGCGGGACTACCTCCTACGAGCAGTACTTC. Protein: CASGGGTTSYEQYF.

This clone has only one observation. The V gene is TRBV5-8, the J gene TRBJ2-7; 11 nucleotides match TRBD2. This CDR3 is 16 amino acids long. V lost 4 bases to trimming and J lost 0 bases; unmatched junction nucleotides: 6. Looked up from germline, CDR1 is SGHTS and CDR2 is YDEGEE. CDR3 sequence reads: CASSLLAGGPSYEQYF. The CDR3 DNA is TGTGCCAGCAGCCTTCTAGCGGGAGGCCCCTCCTACGAGCAGTACTTC.